Presented here are 24 T cell receptor beta chains from one specimen sequenced in a study of shared T cell receptors in the human thymus. Assay: immunoSEQ multiplex PCR; the TCRdb copy retains only in-frame clones and omits some. This sample has 600,000 to 900,000 clones, with 70% to 90% found just once. The data were also submitted as part of a second study, on human thymus T cells.

The sequencing input was thymocytes. These TCRs come from a girl under three years old with a congenital heart defect.

The gene calls are TRBV7-2 and TRBJ2-5, with a weak D call TRBD2 (6 bases). V gave up 0 bases and J gave up 3 bases, with 20 bases separating them. Per germline, CDR1 SGHTA and CDR2 FQGNSA. The CDR3 totals 18 residues. The CDR3 reads CASSLARGGERGEETQYF. The CDR3 DNA sequence: TGTGCCAGCAGCTTAGCGCGGGGCGGGGAGAGGGGTGAAGAGACCCAGTACTTC. The variable domain in full, completed from reference TRBV7-2 and TRBJ2-5, reads GAGVSQSPSNKVTEKGKDVELRCDPISGHTALYWYRQSLGQGLEFLIYFQGNSAPDKSGLPSDRFSAERTGGSVSTLTIQRTQQEDSAVYLCASSLARGGERGEETQYFGPGTRLLVL.

The J gene is TRBJ1-4, the V gene TRBV6-5; no definite D call. CDR3 length: 14 amino acids. Looked up from germline, CDR1 is MNHEY and CDR2 is SVGAGI. Trimming shortened V by 5 bases and J by 6 bases, and 13 bases separated the two germline ends. This CDR3 is CASSPQEAHEKLFF. The CDR3 DNA reads as TGTGCCAGCAGTCCCCAGGAGGCGCATGAAAAACTGTTTTTT.

The gene calls are TRBV10-2 and TRBJ2-2; 10 bases are a match to TRBD1. Germline CDR1 WSHSY, CDR2 SAAADI. CDR3 length: 14 amino acids. V gave up 5 bases and J gave up 7 bases; unmatched junction bases: 4. In DNA form, the CDR3 reads TGCGCCAGCAGTCGACAGGGGGCGGGCGGGGAGCTGTTTTTT. Its protein is CASSRQGAGGELFF.

The CDR3 loop reads CASSLEGRSTDTQYF. The CDR3, as DNA: TGTGCCAGCAGTTTAGAAGGGAGAAGCACAGATACGCAGTATTTT. The V gene is TRBV27, the J gene TRBJ2-3; perhaps TRBD2 as D (5 bases). This CDR3 is 15 amino acids long. Germline V CDR1 and CDR2: MNHEY, SMNVEV (reference sequence). Trimming cost V 2 bases and J 0 bases, with 9 bases left between them.

The chain combines TRBV6-1 with TRBJ1-2; D is undetermined. Germline V gene lookup returns CDR1 MNHNS and CDR2 SASEGT. V lost 7 bases to trimming and J lost 8 bases, with 20 bases between them. This CDR3 region has 14 residues. The CDR3 here is CASTVQTTSRGYTF. CDR3 DNA sequence: TGTGCCAGCACAGTACAGACCACCTCAAGGGGCTACACCTTC.

The chain employs TRBV7-2 and TRBJ2-7, with D perhaps matching TRBD2 (5 bases). Germline CDR1 and CDR2: SGHTA and FQGNSA. V lost 2 bases and J lost 4, with 15 bases in between. This CDR3 comprises 15 residues. The CDR3 DNA reads TGTGCCAGCAGCTTATTAGTGGCCAGAGGGTACGAGCAGTACTTC. The encoded protein is CASSLLVARGYEQYF.

The chain uses TRBV5-6 and TRBJ1-1; D uncertain. V was pared by 1 base and J by 3 bases, with 25 bases between. CDR1 is SGHDT, CDR2 YYEEEE, per germline. The CDR3 has 19 residues. CDR3: CASSLLTPRVEREDTEAFF. As DNA, the CDR3 is TGTGCCAGCAGCTTGTTAACCCCTCGTGTAGAGAGGGAAGACACTGAAGCTTTCTTT.

The chain couples TRBV19 to TRBJ1-4; possibly TRBD1 for D (5 bases). Germline assignment: CDR1 LNHDA and CDR2 SQIVND (reference sequence). The CDR3 contains 13 residues. V was cut by 1 base and J by 8 bases, with 8 bases left in between. The CDR3 DNA sequence: TGTGCCAGTAGTATAGGACAGAAAGAAAAACTGTTTTTT. Translated, it gives CASSIGQKEKLFF.

This sequence joins TRBV6-6 and TRBJ2-5; TRBD1 matches at 8 bases. The CDR3 covers 15 residues. V shed 0 bases, J shed 5 bases, and the junction held 5 bases outside the gene matches. From germline, CDR1 is MNHNY and CDR2 SVGAGI (reference sequence). The CDR3 DNA follows: TGTGCCAGCAGTTACTCCAGGGGGCTAAGGGAGACCCAGTACTTC. Encoded protein: CASSYSRGLRETQYF.

The chain joins TRBV6-5 to TRBJ1-2; weak D call: TRBD1 (5 bases). The V end was cut by 3 bases, the J end by 3 bases, with 8 bases between. This CDR3 has 13 residues. Germline values: CDR1 MNHEY, CDR2 SVGAGI. The CDR3 here is CASSYMTDYGYTF. CDR3 DNA sequence: TGTGCCAGCAGTTATATGACAGACTATGGCTACACCTTC.

As regards this clone: A junction boundary mismatches the germline segment, possibly from a read error. The identical CDR3 is also encoded by other nucleotide sequences in the sample. The gene calls are TRBV6-6 and TRBJ1-3; a possible D gene is TRBD1 (5 bases). This CDR3 has 14 residues. CDR1 and CDR2 from the germline V gene are MNHNY and SVGAGI (reference sequence). The CDR3 loop is CASVSRDSGNTIYF. CDR3 coding DNA: TGTGCCAGCGTCTCGAGGGACTCTGGGAACACCATATATTTT.

In nucleotides, the CDR3 is TGCGCCAGCATAGGTGACACAGAGGGATGCACTGAAGCTTTCTTT. It is translated as CASIGDTEGCTEAFF. The chain couples TRBV5-1 to TRBJ1-1; D is ambiguous. The V end was cut by 6 bases, the J end by 4 bases, with 19 bases between. Germline lookup yields CDR1 SGHRS and CDR2 YFSETQ. CDR3 length: 15 amino acids.

DNA for the CDR3: TGTGCCAGCAGTGAGAAAAGCCCTGGGACAGGGATCTACGAGCAGTACTTC. Translation: CASSEKSPGTGIYEQYF. This chain links TRBV6-1 with TRBJ2-7, with 9 nucleotides matching TRBD1. The germline V gene encodes CDR1 MNHNS and CDR2 SASEGT. The CDR3 is 17 amino acids. V trimming: 3 bases; J trimming: 3 bases; junction bases outside the gene matches: 12.

This chain links TRBV29-1 with TRBJ1-1; D remains unclear. Germline V gives CDR1 SQVTM, CDR2 ANQGSEA. CDR3 size: 10 residues. Deletions cut 1 base from V and 10 bases from J, with 7 bases between. This chain's CDR3 is CSVEGGRAFF. DNA of the CDR3: TGCAGCGTTGAAGGAGGGAGAGCTTTCTTT.

This clone was seen more than once but under ten times. The V and J genes are TRBV27 and TRBJ1-1; D unclear. The V gene's germline CDR1 is MNHEY and CDR2 SMNVEV (reference sequence). There are 16 residues in the CDR3. The V end lost 2 bases, the J end lost 1 base, and 14 bases lay between the germline ends. The CDR3 protein is CASSLEIATENTEAFF. The CDR3 nucleotides are TGTGCCAGCAGTTTAGAGATCGCCACCGAGAACACTGAAGCTTTCTTT.

The V call is TRBV30, the J call TRBJ2-5; TRBD2 matches at 11 bases. With 4 bases clipped from V and 4 bases from J, the junction kept 8 bases outside the gene matches. Per germline, CDR1 GTSNPN and CDR2 SVGIG (reference sequence). The length of the CDR3 is 15 residues. The CDR3 DNA is TGTGCCTGGAAAGTAGCGGGGGGGCCCCGAGAGACCCAGTACTTC. Its protein product is CAWKVAGGPRETQYF.

As regards this clone: Distinct nucleotide sequences in the sample also encode this CDR3. The gene calls are TRBV6-1 and TRBJ1-4; 9 nucleotides align to TRBD1. Germline V gene sequence: CDR1 MNHNS, CDR2 SASEGT. The CDR3 contains 13 residues. J lost 5 bases, V lost 7 bases, and 2 bases had no gene match. In DNA, the CDR3 is TGTGCCAGCACCGGACAGGGGAATGAAAAACTGTTTTTT. This translates into CASTGQGNEKLFF.

This clone occurred once. The CDR3 DNA reads as TGTGCCAGCAGTTTACAGGCGGCAGGGAATAGACAGAGCAATCAGCCCCAGCATTTT. Encoded protein: CASSLQAAGNRQSNQPQHF. The chain has TRBV28 and TRBJ1-5; D perhaps matches TRBD1 (5 bases). The CDR3 sequence is 19 residues long. CDR1 and CDR2 from the germline V gene are MDHEN and SYDVKM. Between the trimmed V and J ends, which lost 2 bases and 1 base, there was a span of 21 bases.

J is TRBJ2-7 and V is TRBV14, with 9 bases matching TRBD2. In germline, CDR1 is SGHDN, CDR2 FVKESK. Germline trimming cut 1 base from V and 3 bases from J; bases unmatched to any gene: 7. The CDR3 loop spans 16 amino acids. The CDR3 DNA follows: TGTGCCAGCAGCCAAGTAGGCCTAGCGGGGAACTACGAGCAGTACTTC. Translating it yields CASSQVGLAGNYEQYF.

CDR3 DNA: TGTGCCACCGACGGGGGGGTTGCTAACTATGGCTACACCTTC. Translating gives CATDGGVANYGYTF. The chain is built from TRBV14 and TRBJ1-2; a weak D match, TRBD1 (5 bases). This CDR3 is built from 14 residues. V dropped 10 bases and J dropped 0 bases, with 15 bases sitting between them. CDR1 and CDR2 (germline): SGHDN, FVKESK. Full variable domain (rest looked up from reference TRBV14 and TRBJ1-2): EAGVTQFPSHSVIEKGQTVTLRCDPISGHDNLYWYRRVMGKEIKFLLHFVKESKQDESGMPNNRFLAERTGGTYSTLKVQPAELEDSGVYFCATDGGVANYGYTFGSGTRLTVV.

This rearrangement joins TRBV6-1 to TRBJ1-2; 7 bases are shared with TRBD1. Trimming cost V 7 bases and J 4 bases; bases outside gene matches: 6. CDR1 MNHNS and CDR2 SASEGT come from the germline V gene. This CDR3 is 13 amino acids long. CDR3 in DNA: TGTGCCAGCACTATGGACAGGAGCTATGGCTACACCTTC. This gives the protein CASTMDRSYGYTF.

This chain links TRBV5-1 with TRBJ2-3; 11 bases agree with TRBD2. Germline-derived CDR1 and CDR2 are SGHRS and YFSETQ. The V segment lost 7 bases and the J segment 2 bases; nucleotides outside the gene matches: 12. The CDR3 contains 17 residues. The CDR3 spells CASQGLAGGRDTDTQYF. CDR3 in DNA: TGCGCCAGCCAGGGTCTAGCGGGGGGCCGAGACACAGATACGCAGTATTTT.

V is TRBV28 and J is TRBJ2-3; 7 nucleotides line up with TRBD1. The V and J ends lost 5 bases and 0 bases, in that order; junction bases with no gene match: 14. The CDR3 loop spans 18 amino acids. CDR1 is MDHEN and CDR2 is SYDVKM in the germline V gene. The CDR3 DNA reads as TGTGCCAGCAGTCTGTTTCATCAACCGGGACAGAGCACAGATACGCAGTATTTT. This sequence encodes CASSLFHQPGQSTDTQYF.

The gene calls are TRBV9 and TRBJ2-7, with unresolved D. Germline V gives CDR1 SGDLS, CDR2 YYNGEE. Trimming took off 0 bases at V and 2 bases at J, with 9 bases between the two ends. The CDR3 is 14 amino acids. As DNA, the CDR3 is TGTGCCAGCAGCGTAGATGTACAGACCTACGAGCAGTACTTC. It encodes CASSVDVQTYEQYF. The whole variable domain, remainder taken from reference TRBV9 and TRBJ2-7, is DSGVTQTPKHLITATGQRVTLRCSPRSGDLSVYWYQQSLDQGLQFLIQYYNGEERAKGNILERFSAQQFPDLHSELNLSSLELGDSALYFCASSVDVQTYEQYFGPGTRLTVT.